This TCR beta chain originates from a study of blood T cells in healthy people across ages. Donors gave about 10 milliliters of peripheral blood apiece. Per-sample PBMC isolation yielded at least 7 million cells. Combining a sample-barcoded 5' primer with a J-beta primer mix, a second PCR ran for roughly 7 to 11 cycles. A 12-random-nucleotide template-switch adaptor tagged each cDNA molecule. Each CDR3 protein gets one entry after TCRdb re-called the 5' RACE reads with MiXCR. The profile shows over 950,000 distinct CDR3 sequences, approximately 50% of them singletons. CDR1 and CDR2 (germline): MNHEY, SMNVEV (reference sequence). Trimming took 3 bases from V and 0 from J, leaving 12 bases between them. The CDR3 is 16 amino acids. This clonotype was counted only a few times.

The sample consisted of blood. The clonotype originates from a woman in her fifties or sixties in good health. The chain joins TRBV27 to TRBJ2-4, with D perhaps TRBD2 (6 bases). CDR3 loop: CASSFRGTLAKNIQYF. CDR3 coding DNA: TGTGCCAGCAGTTTTCGGGGGACTTTAGCCAAAAACATTCAGTACTTC.